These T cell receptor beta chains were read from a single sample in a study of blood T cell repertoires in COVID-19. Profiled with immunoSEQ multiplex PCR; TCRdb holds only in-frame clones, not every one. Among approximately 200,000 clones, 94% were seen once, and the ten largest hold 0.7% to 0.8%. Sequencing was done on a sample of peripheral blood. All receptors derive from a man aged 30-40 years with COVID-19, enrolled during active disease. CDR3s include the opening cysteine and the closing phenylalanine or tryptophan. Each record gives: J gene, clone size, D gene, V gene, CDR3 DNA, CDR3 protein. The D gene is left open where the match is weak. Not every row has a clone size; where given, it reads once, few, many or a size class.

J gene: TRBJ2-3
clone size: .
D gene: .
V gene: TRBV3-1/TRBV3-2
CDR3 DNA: TGTGCCAGCAGCCCCCGGGGGACAGATACGCAGTATTTT
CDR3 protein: CASSPRGTDTQYF

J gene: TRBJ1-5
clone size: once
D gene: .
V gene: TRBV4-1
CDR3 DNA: TGCGCCAGCAGCCCGTCTCAGGGCCCCAATCAGCCCCAGCATTTT
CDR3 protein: CASSPSQGPNQPQHF

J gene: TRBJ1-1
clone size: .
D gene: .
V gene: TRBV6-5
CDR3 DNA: TGTGCCAGCACCGGATGGGGCGACAGGAACACTGAAGCTTTCTTT
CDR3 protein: CASTGWGDRNTEAFF

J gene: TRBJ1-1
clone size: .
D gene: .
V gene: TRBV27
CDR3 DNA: TGTGCCAGCAGTTTACAGGAAAGGAACACTGAAGCTTTCTTT
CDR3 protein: CASSLQERNTEAFF

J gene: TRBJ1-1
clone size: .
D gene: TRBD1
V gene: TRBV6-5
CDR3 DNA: TGTGCCAGCCAGGACAGGGGAGGAGCTTTCTTT
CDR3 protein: CASQDRGGAFF

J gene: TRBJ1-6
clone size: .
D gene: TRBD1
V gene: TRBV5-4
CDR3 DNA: TGTGCCAGCAGCTTCTCTCCCCCGGGACAGGGGATACCCCTCCACTTT
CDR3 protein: CASSFSPPGQGIPLHF

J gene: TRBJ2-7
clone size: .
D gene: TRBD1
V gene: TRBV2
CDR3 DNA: TGTGCCAGCAGTAGAGCCCTCGGGACAGAAAACTACGAGCAGTACTTC
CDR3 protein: CASSRALGTENYEQYF

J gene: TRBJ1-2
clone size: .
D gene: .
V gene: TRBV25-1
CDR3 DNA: TGTGCCAGCAGTGCCCTAGCGGGGGCGGCCGGAGGCTACACCTTC
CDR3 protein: CASSALAGAAGGYTF

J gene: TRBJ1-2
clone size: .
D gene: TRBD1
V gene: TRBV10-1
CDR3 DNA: TGCGCCAGCAGTGGGGACAGGGGGCGCGGCTACACCTTC
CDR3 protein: CASSGDRGRGYTF

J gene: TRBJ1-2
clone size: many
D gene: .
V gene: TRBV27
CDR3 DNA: TGTGCCAGCAGTTTGTGGCCCGGGAATGGCTACACCTTC
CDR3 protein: CASSLWPGNGYTF

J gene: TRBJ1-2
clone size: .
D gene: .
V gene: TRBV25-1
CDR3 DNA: TGTGCCAGCAGTGAATGGCCGATCTATGGCTACACCTTC
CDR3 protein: CASSEWPIYGYTF

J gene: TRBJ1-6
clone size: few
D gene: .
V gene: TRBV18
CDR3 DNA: TGTGCCAGCTCACCTGCACAGGAAACAGGGCTCGCCGTATCACCCCTCCACTTT
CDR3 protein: CASSPAQETGLAVSPLHF

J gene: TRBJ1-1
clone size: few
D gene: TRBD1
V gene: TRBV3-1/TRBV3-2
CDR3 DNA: TGTGCCAGCAGCCTAGGGACAGTGAACACTGAAGCTTTCTTT
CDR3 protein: CASSLGTVNTEAFF

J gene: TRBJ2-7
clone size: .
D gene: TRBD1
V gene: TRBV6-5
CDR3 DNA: TGTGCCAGCAGTTACGACGACAGGGGTTACGAGCAGTACTTC
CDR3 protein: CASSYDDRGYEQYF

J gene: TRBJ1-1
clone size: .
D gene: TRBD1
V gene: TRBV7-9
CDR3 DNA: TGTGCCAGCAGCCTTTCCCAGGGGGATGCTTTCTTT
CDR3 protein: CASSLSQGDAFF

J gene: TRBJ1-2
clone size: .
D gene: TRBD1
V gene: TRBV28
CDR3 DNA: TGTGCCAGCAGTGGGGGACAGCCCTATGGCTACACCTTC
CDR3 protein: CASSGGQPYGYTF

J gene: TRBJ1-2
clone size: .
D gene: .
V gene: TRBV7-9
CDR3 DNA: TGTGCCAGCAGCTTAGTCAGGGTGGACGGCTACACCTTC
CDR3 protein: CASSLVRVDGYTF

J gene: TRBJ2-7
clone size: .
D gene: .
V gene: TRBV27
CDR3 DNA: TGTGCCAGCAGTTCGCACTACTACGAGCAGTACTTC
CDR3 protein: CASSSHYYEQYF

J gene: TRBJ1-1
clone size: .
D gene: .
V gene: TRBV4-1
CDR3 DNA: TGCGCCAGCAGCCAAGATCGGGGTGGTACTGAAGCTTTCTTT
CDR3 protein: CASSQDRGGTEAFF

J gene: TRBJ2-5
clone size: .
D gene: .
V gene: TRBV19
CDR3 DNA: TGTGCCAGTCGGGCGACAGCAGTAAGCCAAGAGACCCAGTACTTC
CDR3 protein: CASRATAVSQETQYF

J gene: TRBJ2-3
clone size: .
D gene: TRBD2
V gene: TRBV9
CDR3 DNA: TGTGCCAGCAGCTCCCGCCGGGGCGCGGGGGGGCCTTCAGATACGCAGTATTTT
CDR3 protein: CASSSRRGAGGPSDTQYF

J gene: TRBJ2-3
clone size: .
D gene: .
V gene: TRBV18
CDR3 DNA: TGTGCCAGCTCACCACGGAGCGGGAGCACAGATACGCAGTATTTT
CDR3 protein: CASSPRSGSTDTQYF

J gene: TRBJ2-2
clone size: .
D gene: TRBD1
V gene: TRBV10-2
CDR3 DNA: TGCGCCAGCAGCCAAGTGACAGGGAGACCCACCGGGGAGCTGTTTTTT
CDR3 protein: CASSQVTGRPTGELFF

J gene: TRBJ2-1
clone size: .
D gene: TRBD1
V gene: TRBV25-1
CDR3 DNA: TGTGCCAGCAGTGACCTCGGACAGGGGGTCGGTAATGAGCAGTTCTTC
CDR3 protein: CASSDLGQGVGNEQFF

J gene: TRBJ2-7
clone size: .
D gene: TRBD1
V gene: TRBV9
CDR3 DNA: TGTGCCAGCAGCGTAGAAGGGGGCGCGAGGGAGCAGTACTTC
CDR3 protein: CASSVEGGAREQYF

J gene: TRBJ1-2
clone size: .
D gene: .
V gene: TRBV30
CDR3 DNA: TGTGCCTGGAGTGACCAGGGGATCTATGGCTACACCTTC
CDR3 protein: CAWSDQGIYGYTF

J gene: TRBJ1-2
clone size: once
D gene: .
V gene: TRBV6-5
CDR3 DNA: TGTGCCAGCAGTTACTCAGGGACTAATGGCTACACCTTC
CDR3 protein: CASSYSGTNGYTF

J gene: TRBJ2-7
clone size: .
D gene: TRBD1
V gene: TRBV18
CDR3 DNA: TGTGCCAGCTCACCCCTGGGACAGTCCTACGAGCAGTACTTC
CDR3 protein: CASSPLGQSYEQYF

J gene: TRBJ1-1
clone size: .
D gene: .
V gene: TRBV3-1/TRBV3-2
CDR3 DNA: TGTGCCAGCAGCCAACAGGGCATGAACACTGAAGCTTTCTTT
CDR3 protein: CASSQQGMNTEAFF

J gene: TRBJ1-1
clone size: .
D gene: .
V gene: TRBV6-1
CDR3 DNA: TGTGCCAGCAGTGACAAAGTGACAGGGAACACTGAAGCTTTCTTT
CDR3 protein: CASSDKVTGNTEAFF

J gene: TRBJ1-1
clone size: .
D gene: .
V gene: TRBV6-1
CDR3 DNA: TGTGCCAGCAGTGAATCAGGGGTTTTGAACACTGAAGCTTTCTTT
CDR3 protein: CASSESGVLNTEAFF

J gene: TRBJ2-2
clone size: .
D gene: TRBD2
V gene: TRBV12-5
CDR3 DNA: TGTGCTAGTGGTTATTCCGGGACTAGCGGGGGGATGAACACCGGGGAGCTGTTTTTT
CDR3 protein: CASGYSGTSGGMNTGELFF

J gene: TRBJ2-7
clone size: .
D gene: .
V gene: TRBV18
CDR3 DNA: TGTGCCAGCGCGGGTCAGGACGAGCAGTACTTC
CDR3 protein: CASAGQDEQYF

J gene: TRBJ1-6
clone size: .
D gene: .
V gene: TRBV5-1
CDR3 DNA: TGCGCCAGCAGCTTAACCAGGGATGGGGATTCACCCCTCCACTTT
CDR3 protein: CASSLTRDGDSPLHF

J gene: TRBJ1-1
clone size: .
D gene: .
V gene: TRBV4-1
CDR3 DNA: TGCGCCAGCAGCCAATTGACAGACCACACTGAAGCTTTCTTT
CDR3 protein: CASSQLTDHTEAFF

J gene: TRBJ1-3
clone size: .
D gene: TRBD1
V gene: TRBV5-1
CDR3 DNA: TGCGCCAGCAGCTCGGGACAGGGGCTCGGAAACACCATATATTTT
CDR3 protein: CASSSGQGLGNTIYF

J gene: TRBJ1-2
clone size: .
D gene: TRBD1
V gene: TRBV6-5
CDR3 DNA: TGTGCCAGCAGTTACCCGAATGACAGGGACTACACCTTC
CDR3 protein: CASSYPNDRDYTF